The sequence of this TCR beta chain was determined in a study of identical twins. The CDR3 runs to 14 residues. V lost 4 bases and J 7 bases, leaving 11 bases between the germline ends. CDR1 is MNHEY and CDR2 is SVGAGI in the germline V gene. General study points: Alpha sequences that were out-of-frame and twin-shared showed an excess of low generation probability.

This clonotype came up many times. The antigen remains unidentified. One entry per CDR3 protein, called by TCRdb with MiXCR from the 5' RACE reads. The data contain approximately 890,000 distinct CDR3 sequences, roughly 12% of them singletons. The sample was also linked to a second study, of yellow fever vaccine responses in identical twins.

Sequenced material: PBMCs. The origin of this receptor is a young woman in good health. The chain has TRBV6-5 and TRBJ1-6; D gene uncertain. CDR3 in amino acids: CASSLRDLNSPLHF. CDR3 coding DNA: TGTGCCAGCAGTTTGCGCGATCTAAATTCACCCCTCCACTTT.